These 15 T cell receptor beta chains share one sample of origin, sequenced in a study of shared clonotypes between healthy human individuals. Clones were sequenced by immunoSEQ multiplex PCR, and TCRdb holds only the in-frame ones, with some missing. The sample records over a million clones, more than 75% being singletons. The sequenced sample consisted of memory CD4+ T cells from PBMCs. Subset specified: CD45RA-negative fraction. Receptors originate from a man in his late teens or twenties in good health. Some clones in this sample may be carry-over from other donors' samples.

The chain is built from TRBV7-9 and TRBJ2-5; 11 nucleotides agree with TRBD2. CDR3 size: 13 residues. Germline V gene lookup returns CDR1 SEHNR and CDR2 FQNEAQ (reference sequence). The V and J ends lost 10 bases and 11 bases, in that order; junction bases with no gene match: 12. The CDR3 region is CATGLAGSCEQYF. The CDR3 region has the DNA TGTGCCACCGGACTAGCGGGCTCCTGCGAACAGTACTTC.

This chain links TRBV11-3 with TRBJ1-6; 11 bases map to TRBD1. V lost 4 bases, J lost 9 bases, and 2 bases stayed unmatched. The V gene's germline CDR1 is SGHNT and CDR2 YENEEA. This CDR3 comprises 14 residues. The CDR3 here is CASSSGTGGSPLHF. The CDR3 DNA is TGTGCCAGCAGCTCAGGGACAGGGGGTTCACCCCTCCACTTT. Full variable domain (missing parts from reference TRBV11-3 and TRBJ1-6): EAGVVQSPRYKIIEKKQPVAFWCNPISGHNTLYWYLQNLGQGPELLIRYENEEAVDDSQLPKDRFSAERLKGVDSTLKIQPAELGDSAVYLCASSSGTGGSPLHFGNGTRLTVT.

This clone has only one observation. J is TRBJ2-7 and V is TRBV5-4, with TRBD2 matching over 7 bases. Per the germline V gene, CDR1 is SGHNT and CDR2 is YYREEE (reference sequence). With 0 bases clipped from V and 6 bases from J, the junction kept 9 bases outside the gene matches. The CDR3 is 15 residues long. CDR3 residues: CASSLGGSKPGEQYF. In nucleotides, the CDR3 is TGTGCCAGCAGCTTGGGCGGGAGTAAACCTGGCGAGCAGTACTTC.

The chain couples TRBV18 to TRBJ2-7, with 7 bases aligning to TRBD2. Germline-derived CDR1 and CDR2 are KGHSH and LQKENI. The CDR3 runs to 16 residues. V shed 2 bases, J shed 4 bases, and the junction held 11 bases outside the gene matches. CDR3 in amino acids: CASSPFDSSGYYEQYF. The CDR3 DNA reads TGTGCCAGCTCACCATTTGATTCTAGCGGTTATTACGAGCAGTACTTC.

J is TRBJ2-7 and V is TRBV11-2; 12 bases align to TRBD2. Losses at the gene ends were 4 bases for V and 1 base for J; bases not matched to a gene: 2. This CDR3 has 15 residues. From germline, CDR1 is SGHAT and CDR2 FQNNGV. The CDR3 region is CASSSTSGRSYEQYF. The DNA for the CDR3 is TGTGCCAGCAGCTCCACTAGCGGGAGGTCCTACGAGCAGTACTTC.

This clone showed up many times. J is TRBJ1-5 and V is TRBV5-4; D ambiguous. This CDR3 has 15 residues. V gave up 0 bases and J gave up 1 base, with 8 bases separating them. Germline V gene sequence: CDR1 SGHNT, CDR2 YYREEE (reference sequence). The CDR3 DNA is TGTGCCAGCAGCTTGGGATTGGACAGCAATCAGCCCCAGCATTTT. Protein product: CASSLGLDSNQPQHF.

The rearrangement links TRBV21-1 to TRBJ2-1; the D call in the table, TRBD2, was not verified against the DNA. TRBV21-1 constitutes a pseudogene. The CDR3 runs 14 residues. CDR3 sequence (DNA): TGTGCCAGCAGCAAAGGGGGACTAGCGGGATTCGGGTTCTTC. Its protein is CASSKGGLAGFGFF.

This clone has at least ten counts. Additional DNA sequences in this sample encode the identical CDR3. The V and J genes are TRBV15 and TRBJ1-2, with TRBD1 as a possible D gene (5 bases). CDR1 is LNHNV and CDR2 is YYDKDF in the germline V gene (reference sequence). V dropped 0 bases and J dropped 4 bases, with 9 bases sitting between them. The CDR3 sequence is 14 residues long. CDR3 nucleotides: TGTGCCACCAGCAGAGATAGGGGTAGCTATGGCTACACCTTC. As protein: CATSRDRGSYGYTF.

The chain joins TRBV11-1 to TRBJ1-1, with D perhaps matching TRBD1 (6 bases). Germline V lookup: CDR1 SGHAT, CDR2 FQDESV (reference sequence). This CDR3 spans 16 amino acids. Trimming shortened V by 1 base and J by 1 base, and 13 bases separated the two germline ends. CDR3 in DNA: TGTGCCAGCAGCTTAGTACGAGGGGGTACGAACACTGAAGCTTTCTTT. Translation: CASSLVRGGTNTEAFF.

DNA of the CDR3: TGTGCCAGCAGCCCGGGACAGTCAAACAATGAGCAGTTCTTC. It codes for CASSPGQSNNEQFF. The chain joins TRBV7-3 to TRBJ2-1, with 7 bases matching TRBD1. The trim removed 5 bases at V and 5 bases at J, leaving 6 bases unmatched. Germline values: CDR1 SGHTA, CDR2 FQGTGA. CDR3 size: 14 residues.

The V and J genes are TRBV4-3 and TRBJ2-2; 8 bases match TRBD2. This CDR3 contains 16 residues. Looked up from germline, CDR1 is LGHNA and CDR2 is YSLEER. V trimming: 1 base; J trimming: 8 bases; junction bases outside the gene matches: 9. Here the CDR3 reads CASSQGAGGRPGELFF. Written as DNA, the CDR3 is TGCGCCAGCAGCCAAGGTGCGGGAGGTCGCCCTGGGGAGCTGTTTTTT.

J is TRBJ2-5 and V is TRBV6-5, with 7 bases lining up with TRBD2. Germline lookup yields CDR1 MNHEY and CDR2 SVGAGI. The CDR3 spans 16 residues. Trimming at V came to 2 bases and at J to 2 bases, leaving 8 bases not matched to a gene. The CDR3 region is CASSYGGGRGQETQYF. The CDR3 region has the DNA TGTGCCAGCAGTTACGGCGGGGGAAGAGGGCAAGAGACCCAGTACTTC.

The chain links TRBV2 to TRBJ2-7; maybe TRBD2 (6 bases). V shed 4 bases and J shed 4 bases, with 17 bases lying between them. Germline V gene lookup returns CDR1 SNHLY and CDR2 FYNNEI. There are 15 residues in the CDR3. The CDR3 spells CASSAQAGSGYEQYF. The CDR3, as DNA: TGTGCCAGCAGTGCGCAGGCGGGATCCGGGTACGAGCAGTACTTC.

This chain uses TRBV6-6 with TRBJ2-1; 9 bases line up with TRBD2. The CDR3 runs to 16 residues. Germline V gene data show CDR1 as MNHNY and CDR2 as SVGAGI (reference sequence). Germline trimming cut 6 bases from V and 9 bases from J; bases unmatched to any gene: 15. CDR3 DNA sequence: TGTGCCAGCAGCCTACCAACGGGACTAGCAAAGAGTGAGCAGTTCTTC. Translated, it gives CASSLPTGLAKSEQFF.

The chain couples TRBV6-5 to TRBJ1-5; no firm D call. CDR1 is MNHEY and CDR2 is SVGAGI in the germline V gene. The V end was cut by 6 bases, the J end by 0 bases, with 12 bases between. This CDR3 is built from 15 residues. The CDR3 nucleotides read TGTGCCAGCAGGTTCGGACGGGATAGCAATCAGCCCCAGCATTTT. Its protein is CASRFGRDSNQPQHF.